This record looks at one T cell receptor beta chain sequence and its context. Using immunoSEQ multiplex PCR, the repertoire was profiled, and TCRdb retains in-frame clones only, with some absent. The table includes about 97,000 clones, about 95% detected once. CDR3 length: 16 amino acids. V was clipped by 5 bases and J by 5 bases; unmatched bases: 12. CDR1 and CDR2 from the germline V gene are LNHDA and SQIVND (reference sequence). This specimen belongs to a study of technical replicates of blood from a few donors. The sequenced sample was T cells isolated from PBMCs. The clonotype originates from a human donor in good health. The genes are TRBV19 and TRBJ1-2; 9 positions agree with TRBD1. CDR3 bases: TGTGCCAGTAGTGCCCGGACAGGGGATGGAGGGTATGGCTACACCTTC. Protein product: CASSARTGDGGYGYTF.